This T cell receptor beta chain appears in the sequencing data of a study of OX40 agonist ivuxolimab in advanced cancers. Turning to the overall study: Ivuxolimab was an agonistic, fully human IgG2 monoclonal antibody directed against OX40 (CD134), a costimulatory receptor. Among the roughly 50 dose-escalation patients, approximately 20 had hepatocellular carcinoma, approximately 15 melanoma, 9 renal cell carcinoma and 9 head and neck cancer. In the dose-escalation cohort, about four fifths of patients were male, and the mean age was roughly 56 years with a range of roughly 23 to 79. Prior anti-PD-1, anti-PD-L1 or anti-CTLA-4 therapy was permitted, and checkpoint inhibitors had been received by less than 45% of dose-escalation patients. The monotherapy dose-escalation portion (N ≈ 50 patients) of the phase I ivuxolimab trial is reported in the paper. Partial responses occurred in three dose-escalation patients, of whom one had hepatocellular carcinoma and two had cutaneous melanoma. The purpose of peripheral TCRbeta sequencing was to test whether ivuxolimab changed TCR sequence diversity and led to clonal T-cell expansion. Intravenous ivuxolimab was administered to patients every 2 weeks at six dose levels: 0.01, 0.1, 0.3, 1.5, 3 and 10 mg/kg.

Points the paper makes about the study in general: In the 0.1-3.0 mg/kg groups, partial responders were among the patients with the lowest normalized peripheral clonal expansion, particularly in CD8+ T cells. The antigen specificity of the peripheral T cells that underwent clonal expansion was not determined. After ivuxolimab, expanded clones were on average more numerous among CD8+ T cells than among CD4+ T cells. At doses of 0.1 to 3.0 mg/kg, clonal expansion of both CD4+ and CD8+ blood T cells was observed from baseline to week 6. Low levels of normalized T-cell clonal expansion were also seen in some patients who did not respond.

The CDR3 starts with the cysteine, ends with the phenylalanine, and has 11 residues. The entry retains the CDR3 DNA only, 33 bases that are in frame from base 1. The germline V gene gives CDR1 as SQVTM and CDR2 as ANQGSEA. The germline V and J ends show losses of 2 bases and 10 bases respectively, and no gene match explains 2 bases of the junction. Comments on this clone: Its binding antigen is unknown. Base quality data are lacking; no much larger clone is found one base away.

Genomic DNA was extracted from sorted cells for sequencing of the TCRbeta CDR3 region. TCRbeta CDR3 regions were sequenced using the immunoSEQ Assay. TCRdb mirrors the immuneACCESS table, restricted to in-frame sequences. Some clones are absent from its copies; in checked studies, under half trace to an unresolved V gene, and the reason for the others is unknown. The table for this sample lists 92,000 or so clones; 90% of them were counted only once. The ten largest clones capture 6.5% to 9% of the sample. The trial excluded patients who had a history of autoimmune disease or who were on systemic immunosuppression. In every dose cohort, peripheral blood was drawn for TCR sequencing at baseline, cycle 4 day 1, and cycle 7 day 1. The samples were drawn from a first-in-human, open-label, multicenter phase I dose-escalation trial of ivuxolimab. Adults with locally advanced or metastatic melanoma, renal cell carcinoma, hepatocellular carcinoma or head and neck squamous cell carcinoma were enrolled in the trial. CD4+ and CD8+ T cells were sorted separately from peripheral blood before TCR sequencing.

Sample: CD4+ or CD8+ T cells sorted from blood, taken in a trial of the OX40 agonist ivuxolimab. The TCR originated in an adult with an advanced solid tumor such as melanoma, head and neck, liver or kidney cancer. The rearrangement joined TRBV29-1 to TRBJ2-4; TRBD1 aligns with 7 central bases. At the DNA level, the sequence is TGCAGCGTTGAACCAGGGGGAATTCAGTACTTC. Its protein is CSVEPGGIQYF.